This T cell receptor (beta chain) is drawn from a study of CD8+ T cells in alopecia areata. At the level of the study: Dosing with tofacitinib proceeded for 6 to 18 months, followed by 6 months off drug. Study findings and constraints: Affected scalp, especially in alopecia totalis/universalis, had a higher clonality than normal scalp did.

Between the trimmed V and J ends, which lost 4 bases and 4 bases, there was a span of 13 bases. Germline values: CDR1 GTSNPN, CDR2 SVGIG (reference sequence). The CDR3 covers 13 residues. In alopecia areata patients, both lesional scalp punch biopsies and peripheral blood were collected. Cell sorting on a FACSAria was used to separate CD4+ and CD8+ T cells from the PBMCs. This clone was observed a few times. The antigen is unknown. The authors extracted RNA and reverse transcribed it into cDNA as the sequencing template. The protocol was immunoSEQ multiplex PCR, while the TCRdb copy is restricted to in-frame clones and leaves out a portion. The table records under 250,000 clones, about 60% of them present only once.

The source is a human donor with alopecia areata. The V and J genes are TRBV30 and TRBJ1-2, with D tentatively TRBD1 (5 bases). Sequencing used CD4+ T cells sorted from blood, obtained at week 0. The CDR3, as DNA: TGTGCCTGGACCCCGGGACCGCGCTATGGCTACACCTTC. It yields the protein CAWTPGPRYGYTF.